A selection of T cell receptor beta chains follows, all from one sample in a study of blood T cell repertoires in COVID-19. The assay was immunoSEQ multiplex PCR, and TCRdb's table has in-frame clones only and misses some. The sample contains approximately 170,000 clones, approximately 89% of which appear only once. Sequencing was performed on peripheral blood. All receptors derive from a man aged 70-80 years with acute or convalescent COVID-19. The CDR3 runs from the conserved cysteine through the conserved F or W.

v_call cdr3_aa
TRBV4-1 CASSQQALAVSSYEQYF
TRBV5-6 CASSLEPAGANVLTF
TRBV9 CASSAQTGGIGELFF
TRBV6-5 CASSRGGESSPLHF
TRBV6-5 CASSYRGGIGEKLFF
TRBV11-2 CASSLRIGVLETQYF
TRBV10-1 CASSESSGEIWASGNYGYTF
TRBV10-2 CASSEHNRHNEQFF
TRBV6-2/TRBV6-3 CASSSGKAFF
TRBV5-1 CASSLSGDSTDTQYF
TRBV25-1 CASSELPAGNTIYF
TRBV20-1 CSASLEQGSGYTF
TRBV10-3 CAIGTGQGLTFF
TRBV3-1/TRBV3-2 CASSETGNEQYF
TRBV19 CASKRDFNTDTQYF
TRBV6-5 CASSFLGHFEAFF
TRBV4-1 CASSGRGQGATYGYTF
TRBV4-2 CASSQDPWQSSTDTQYF
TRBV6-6 CASSYWAGEKLFF
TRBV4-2 CASSPHFSTDTQYF
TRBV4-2 CASSQFNRDFYEQYF
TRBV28 CATSRGNQPQHF
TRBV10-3 CAISELSSEQYF
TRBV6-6 CASRTSTNEKLFF
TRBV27 CASSPQPRGLLFYGYTF
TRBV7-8 CASSPSGDTQYF
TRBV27 CASSLQGSYGYTF
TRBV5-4 CASSLFPGTGALVGGYTF
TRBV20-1 CSASSLQVEAFF
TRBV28 CASSADSYNEQFF
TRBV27 CASRGVRSGANVLTF
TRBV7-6 CASSLGQLTDTQYF
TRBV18 CASSPAGAGNTIYF
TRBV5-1 CASSPDGAYGYTF
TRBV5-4 CASSLGGHSNTEAFF
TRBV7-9 CASSLESGETGELFF
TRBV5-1 CASSPDGIEKLFF
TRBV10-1 CASRARDFQETQYF
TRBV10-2 CASRDNLGQPQHF
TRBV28 CASSFYGWGLGQPQHF
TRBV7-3 CASSLDRENNEQFF